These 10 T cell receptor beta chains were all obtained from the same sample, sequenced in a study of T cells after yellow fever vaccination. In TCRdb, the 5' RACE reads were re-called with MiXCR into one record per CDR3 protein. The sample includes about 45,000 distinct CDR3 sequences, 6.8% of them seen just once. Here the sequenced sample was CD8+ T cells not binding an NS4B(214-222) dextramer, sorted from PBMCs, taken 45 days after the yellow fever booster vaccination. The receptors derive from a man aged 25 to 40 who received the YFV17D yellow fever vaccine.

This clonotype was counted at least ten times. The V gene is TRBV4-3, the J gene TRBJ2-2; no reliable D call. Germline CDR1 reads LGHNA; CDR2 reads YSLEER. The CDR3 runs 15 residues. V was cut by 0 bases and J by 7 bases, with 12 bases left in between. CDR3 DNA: TGCGCCAGCAGCCAAGACGATGTGGGGATCGGGGAGCTGTTTTTT. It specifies CASSQDDVGIGELFF.

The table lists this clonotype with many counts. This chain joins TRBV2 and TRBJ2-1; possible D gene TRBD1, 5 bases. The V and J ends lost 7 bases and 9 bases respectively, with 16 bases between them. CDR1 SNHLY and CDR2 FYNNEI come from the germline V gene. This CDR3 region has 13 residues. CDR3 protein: CASISEADSEQFF. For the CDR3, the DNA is TGTGCCAGCATTTCTGAAGCCGACAGTGAGCAGTTCTTC.

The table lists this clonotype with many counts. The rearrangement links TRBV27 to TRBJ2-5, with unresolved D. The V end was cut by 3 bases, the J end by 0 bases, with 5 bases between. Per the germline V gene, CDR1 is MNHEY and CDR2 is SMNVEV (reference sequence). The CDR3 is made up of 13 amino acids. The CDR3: CASSLSDQETQYF. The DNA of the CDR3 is TGTGCCAGCAGTTTGTCTGACCAAGAGACCCAGTACTTC.

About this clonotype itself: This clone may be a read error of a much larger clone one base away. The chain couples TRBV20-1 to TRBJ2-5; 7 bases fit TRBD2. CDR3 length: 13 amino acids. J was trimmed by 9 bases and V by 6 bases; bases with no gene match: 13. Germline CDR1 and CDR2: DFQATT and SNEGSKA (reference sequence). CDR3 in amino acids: CSAPSGACEAQYF. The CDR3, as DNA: TGCAGTGCCCCTAGCGGCGCTTGCGAGGCCCAGTACTTC.

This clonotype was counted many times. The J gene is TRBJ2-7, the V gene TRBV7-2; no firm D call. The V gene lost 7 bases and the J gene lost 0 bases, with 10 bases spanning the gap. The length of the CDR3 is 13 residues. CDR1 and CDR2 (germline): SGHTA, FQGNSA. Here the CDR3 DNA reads TGTGCCAGCAACGACCAGAGCTCCTACGAGCAGTACTTC. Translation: CASNDQSSYEQYF.

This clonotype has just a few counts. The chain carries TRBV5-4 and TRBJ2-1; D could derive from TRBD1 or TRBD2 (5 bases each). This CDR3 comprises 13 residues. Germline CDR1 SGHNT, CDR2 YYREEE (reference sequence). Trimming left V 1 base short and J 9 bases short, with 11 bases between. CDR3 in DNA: TGTGCCAGCAGCTTGTACAGTGGGGGTGAGCAGTTCTTC. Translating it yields CASSLYSGGEQFF.

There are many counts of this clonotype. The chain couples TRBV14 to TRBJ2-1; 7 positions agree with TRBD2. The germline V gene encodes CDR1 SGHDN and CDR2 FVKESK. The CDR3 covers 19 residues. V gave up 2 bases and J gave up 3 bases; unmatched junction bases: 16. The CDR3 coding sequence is TGTGCCAGCAGCCAAAGGGAGGGGCAGGGAGGTAGGATCTACAATGAGCAGTTCTTC. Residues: CASSQREGQGGRIYNEQFF.

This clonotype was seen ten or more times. CDR3 in DNA: TGTGCCAGCAGCCAATGGGCAGGGGAAACCTACGAGCAGTACTTC. It specifies CASSQWAGETYEQYF. This chain joins TRBV27 and TRBJ2-7, with D maybe TRBD1 (6 bases). V lost 6 bases, J lost 2 bases, and 17 bases lay in between. In germline, CDR1 is MNHEY, CDR2 SMNVEV (reference sequence). The CDR3 covers 15 residues.

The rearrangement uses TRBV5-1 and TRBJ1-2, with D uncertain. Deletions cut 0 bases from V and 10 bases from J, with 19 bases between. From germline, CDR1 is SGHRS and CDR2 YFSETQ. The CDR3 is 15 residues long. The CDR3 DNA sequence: TGCGCCAGCAGCTTGGATTGGTGGGCCTCTACGATCTACACCTTC. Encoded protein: CASSLDWWASTIYTF.

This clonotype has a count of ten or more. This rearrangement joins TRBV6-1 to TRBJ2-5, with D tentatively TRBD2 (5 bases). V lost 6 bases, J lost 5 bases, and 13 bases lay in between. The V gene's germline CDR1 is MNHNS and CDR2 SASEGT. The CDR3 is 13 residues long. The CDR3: CASSSGGSETQYF. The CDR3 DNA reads TGTGCCAGCAGCTCTGGCGGGTCGGAGACCCAGTACTTC.